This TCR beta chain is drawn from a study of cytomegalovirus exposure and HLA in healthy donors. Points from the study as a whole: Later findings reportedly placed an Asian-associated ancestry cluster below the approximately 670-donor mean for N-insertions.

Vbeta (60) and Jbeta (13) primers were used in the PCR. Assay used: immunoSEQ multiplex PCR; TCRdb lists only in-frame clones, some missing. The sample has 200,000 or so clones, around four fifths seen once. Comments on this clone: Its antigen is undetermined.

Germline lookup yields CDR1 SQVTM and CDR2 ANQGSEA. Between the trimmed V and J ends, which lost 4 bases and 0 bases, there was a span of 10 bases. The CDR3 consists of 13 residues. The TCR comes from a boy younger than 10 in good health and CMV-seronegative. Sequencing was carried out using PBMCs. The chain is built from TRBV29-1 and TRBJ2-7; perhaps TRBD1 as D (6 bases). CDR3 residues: CSVGDRSSYEQYF. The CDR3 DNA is TGCAGCGTTGGCGACAGGAGCTCCTACGAGCAGTACTTC.